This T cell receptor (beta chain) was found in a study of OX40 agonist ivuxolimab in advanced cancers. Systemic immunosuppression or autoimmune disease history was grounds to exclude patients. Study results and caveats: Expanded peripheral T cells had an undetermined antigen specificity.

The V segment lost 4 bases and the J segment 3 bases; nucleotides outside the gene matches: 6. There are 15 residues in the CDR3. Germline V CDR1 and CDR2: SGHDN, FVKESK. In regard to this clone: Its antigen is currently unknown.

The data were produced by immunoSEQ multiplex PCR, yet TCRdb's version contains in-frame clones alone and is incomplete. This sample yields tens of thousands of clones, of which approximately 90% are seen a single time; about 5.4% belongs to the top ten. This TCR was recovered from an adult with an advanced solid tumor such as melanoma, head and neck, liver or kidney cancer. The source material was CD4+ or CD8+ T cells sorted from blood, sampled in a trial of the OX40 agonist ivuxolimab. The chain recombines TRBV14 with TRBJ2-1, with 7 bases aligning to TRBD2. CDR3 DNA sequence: TGTGCCAGCAGCCGAACTAGCGCTGGCTACAATGAGCAGTTCTTC. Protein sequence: CASSRTSAGYNEQFF.